What follows is one TCR beta chain and its context. The CDR3 totals 15 residues. The V gene's germline CDR1 is MGHRA and CDR2 YSYEKL. Trimming removed 1 base from V and 7 bases from J, with 11 bases in between. The entry originates in a study of blood T cell repertoires in COVID-19. In the authors' methods: Amplifying reference gene primers gave estimates of nucleated cell counts. Sequenced by immunoSEQ multiplex PCR; TCRdb stores in-frame clones only, minus some. The D gene and trimming were derived from the DNA, and the V and J assignments and clone size from that table. The table lists about 100,000 clones, about 91% of them singletons.

This TCR derives from a human donor in a cohort sampled during active COVID-19. V gene TRBV4-1 combines with J gene TRBJ1-6; possible D gene TRBD1, 5 bases. The sample taken for sequencing was peripheral blood. The CDR3 DNA sequence: TGCGCCAGCAGCCAAGCGCCAGGGAGGAATTCACCCCTCCACTTT. Amino acid sequence: CASSQAPGRNSPLHF.